The source of this T cell receptor beta chain is a study of cytomegalovirus exposure and HLA in healthy donors. Study results and limitations: Relative to equally common others, HLA-associated TCR beta chains showed greater clonal expansion in a later analysis. A missense DCLRE1C variant was associated with V- and J-gene trimming of TCR beta chains in a later analysis, and an independent cohort replicated the association. Within the data, a cluster of highly shared sequence variants was likely a sequencing artifact.

The PCR was carried out with 60 Vbeta primers and 13 Jbeta primers. The method was immunoSEQ multiplex PCR; TCRdb's version includes in-frame clones alone and lacks a portion of them. The sample shows just over 150,000 clones, 75% to 80% of them seen only once. As concerns this clone: What it binds is unknown.

The TCR comes from a woman in her forties in good health and CMV-seronegative. Material for sequencing was PBMCs.

The CDR3 sequence: CAAKGQGANEQFF. CDR3 coding DNA: TGTGCTGCCAAGGGACAGGGTGCCAATGAGCAGTTCTTC. The V gene is TRBV6-1, the J gene TRBJ2-1, with 9 bases fitting TRBD1. The germline V gene encodes CDR1 MNHNS and CDR2 SASEGT. This CDR3 is 13 amino acids long.